One and the same sample provided the 6 T cell receptor beta chains below, sequenced in a study of blood T cells in healthy people across ages. It was with a sample-barcoded 5' primer and a J-beta primer mix that a second PCR of roughly 7 to 12 cycles was run. From the 5' RACE reads, TCRdb called clonotypes with MiXCR, one entry per CDR3 protein. The data hold about 810,000 distinct CDR3 sequences, with about 37% observed a single time. The sequenced material came from blood. The source of these receptors is a young man in good health.

This clonotype was found a few times. V gene TRBV9 combines with J gene TRBJ1-2; 11 bases are a match to TRBD1. CDR3 length equals 16 residues. Germline CDR1 and CDR2: SGDLS and YYNGEE. V gave up 3 bases and J gave up 4 bases; unmatched junction bases: 8. The CDR3 protein is CASSATGQGASYGYTF. As DNA, the CDR3 is TGTGCCAGCAGCGCCACAGGACAGGGGGCGAGCTATGGCTACACCTTC.

This chain joins TRBV12-3 or TRBV12-4 and TRBJ1-2; D unclear. V lost 5 bases and J lost 8, with 15 bases in between. This CDR3 is built from 13 residues. DNA of the CDR3: TGTGCCAGCAGTGTTGGCAGAAACCGGGGCTACACCTTC. Translation gives CASSVGRNRGYTF.

The chain joins TRBV7-9 to TRBJ2-3; D may be TRBD1 (5 bases). V was cut by 5 bases and J by 0 bases, with 12 bases left in between. The CDR3 has 15 residues. Per the germline V gene, CDR1 is SEHNR and CDR2 is FQNEAQ (reference sequence). The CDR3: CASSRTPTSTDTQYF. For the CDR3, the DNA is TGTGCCAGCAGCCGGACACCCACTAGCACAGATACGCAGTATTTT. Using reference TRBV7-9 and TRBJ2-3 for the parts outside the CDR3, the full variable domain is DTGVSQNPRHKITKRGQNVTFRCDPISEHNRLYWYRQTLGQGPEFLTYFQNEAQLEKSRLLSDRFSAERPKGSFSTLEIQRTEQGDSAMYLCASSRTPTSTDTQYFGPGTRLTVL.

V is TRBV20-1 and J is TRBJ2-3; weak D call: TRBD1 (6 bases). V lost 3 bases and J 2 bases, leaving 24 bases between the germline ends. This CDR3 region has 18 residues. CDR1 is DFQATT, CDR2 SNEGSKA, per germline (reference sequence). The CDR3 loop is CSASSGQLGGTHTDTQYF. CDR3 nucleotides: TGCAGTGCTAGTTCTGGACAGCTGGGCGGCACCCACACAGATACGCAGTATTTT.

This clonotype has a handful of counts. The J gene is TRBJ1-5, the V gene TRBV4-3; weak D call: TRBD1 (5 bases). The CDR3 length is 14 residues. Per germline, CDR1 LGHNA and CDR2 YSLEER. V was cut by 0 bases and J by 6 bases, with 9 bases left in between. In nucleotides, the CDR3 is TGCGCCAGCAGCCAAGATCATGGGGGTCAGCCCCAGCATTTT. Its protein product is CASSQDHGGQPQHF.

The gene calls are TRBV11-1 and TRBJ1-4, with D possibly TRBD1 on 6 matching bases. Germline V lookup: CDR1 SGHAT, CDR2 FQDESV (reference sequence). CDR3 length: 17 amino acids. Trimming removed 5 bases from V and 3 bases from J, with 19 bases in between. In DNA form, the CDR3 reads TGTGCCAGCAGCATCGGGACACGGGCGGCCTCTAATGAAAAACTGTTTTTT. This codes for CASSIGTRAASNEKLFF.